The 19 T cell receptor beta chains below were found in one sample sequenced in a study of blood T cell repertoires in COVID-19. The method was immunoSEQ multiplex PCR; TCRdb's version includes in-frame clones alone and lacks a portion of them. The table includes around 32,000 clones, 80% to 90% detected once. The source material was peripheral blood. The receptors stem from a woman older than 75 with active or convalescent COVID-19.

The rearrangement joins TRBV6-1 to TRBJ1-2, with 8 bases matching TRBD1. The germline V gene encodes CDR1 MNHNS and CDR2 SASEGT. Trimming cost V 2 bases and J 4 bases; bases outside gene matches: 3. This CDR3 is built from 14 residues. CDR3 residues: CASSESTGGYGYTF. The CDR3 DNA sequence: TGTGCCAGCAGTGAAAGTACAGGGGGCTATGGCTACACCTTC.

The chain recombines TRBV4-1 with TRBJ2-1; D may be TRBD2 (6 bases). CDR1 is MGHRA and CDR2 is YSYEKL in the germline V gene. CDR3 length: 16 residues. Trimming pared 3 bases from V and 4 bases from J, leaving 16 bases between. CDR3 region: CASSQGLGNYYNEQFF. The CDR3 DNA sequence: TGCGCCAGCAGCCAGGGACTCGGAAACTATTACAATGAGCAGTTCTTC.

The CDR3 loop reads CASSVLGGTNTDTQYF. DNA for the CDR3: TGTGCCAGCAGCGTACTAGGGGGGACTAACACAGATACGCAGTATTTT. The V call is TRBV9, the J call TRBJ2-3, with D maybe TRBD2 (7 bases). Germline CDR1 SGDLS, CDR2 YYNGEE. The V end lost 1 base, the J end lost 2 bases, and 14 bases lay between the germline ends. This CDR3 is built from 16 residues.

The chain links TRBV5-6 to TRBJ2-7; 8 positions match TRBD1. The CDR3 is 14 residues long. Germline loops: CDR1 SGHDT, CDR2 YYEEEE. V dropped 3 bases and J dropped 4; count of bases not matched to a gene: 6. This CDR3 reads CASSSGWTGYEQYF. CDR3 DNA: TGTGCCAGCAGCTCCGGGTGGACAGGGTACGAGCAGTACTTC.

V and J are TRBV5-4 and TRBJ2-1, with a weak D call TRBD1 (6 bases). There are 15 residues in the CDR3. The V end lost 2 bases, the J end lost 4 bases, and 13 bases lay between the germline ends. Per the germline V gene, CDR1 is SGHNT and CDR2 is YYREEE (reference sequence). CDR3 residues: CASSLVSGQYNEQFF. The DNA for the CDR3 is TGTGCCAGCAGCTTAGTCAGCGGACAGTACAATGAGCAGTTCTTC. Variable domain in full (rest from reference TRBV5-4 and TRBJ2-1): ETGVTQSPTHLIKTRGQQVTLRCSSQSGHNTVSWYQQALGQGPQFIFQYYREEENGRGNFPPRFSGLQFPNYSSELNVNALELDDSALYLCASSLVSGQYNEQFFGPGTRLTVL.

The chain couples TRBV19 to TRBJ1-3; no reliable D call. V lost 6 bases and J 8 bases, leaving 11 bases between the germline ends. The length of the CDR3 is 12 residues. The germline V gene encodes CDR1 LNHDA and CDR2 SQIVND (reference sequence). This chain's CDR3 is CASRARIDTIYF. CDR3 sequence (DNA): TGTGCCAGTAGAGCGAGGATAGACACCATATATTTT.

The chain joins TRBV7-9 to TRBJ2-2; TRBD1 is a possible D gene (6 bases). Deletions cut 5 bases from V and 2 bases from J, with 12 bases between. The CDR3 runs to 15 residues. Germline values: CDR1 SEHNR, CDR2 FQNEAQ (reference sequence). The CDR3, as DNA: TGTGCCAGCAGCCGTAGGGACATCAACACCGGGGAGCTGTTTTTT. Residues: CASSRRDINTGELFF.

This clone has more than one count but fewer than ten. The CDR3, as DNA: TGTGCCAGCAGTTCGGAGTTCACCGGGGAGCTGTTTTTT. Protein: CASSSEFTGELFF. V usage is TRBV6-9 and J usage is TRBJ2-2; unclear D gene. Trimming pared 4 bases from V and 4 bases from J, leaving 7 bases between. Germline lookup yields CDR1 MNHGY and CDR2 SVAAGI. CDR3 length equals 13 residues.

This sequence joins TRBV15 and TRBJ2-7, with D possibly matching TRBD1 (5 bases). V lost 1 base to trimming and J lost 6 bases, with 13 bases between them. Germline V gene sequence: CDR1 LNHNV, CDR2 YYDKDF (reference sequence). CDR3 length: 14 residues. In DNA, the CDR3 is TGTGCCACCAGCAGAGGGGGCACCGGAGCCGAGCAGTACTTC. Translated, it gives CATSRGGTGAEQYF.

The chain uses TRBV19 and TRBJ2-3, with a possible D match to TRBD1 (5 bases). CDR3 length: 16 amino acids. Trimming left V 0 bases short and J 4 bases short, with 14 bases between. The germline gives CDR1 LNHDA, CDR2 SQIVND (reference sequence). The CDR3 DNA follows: TGTGCCAGTAGTATAGAGATCAGGGAAGGAGCAGATACGCAGTATTTT. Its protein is CASSIEIREGADTQYF.

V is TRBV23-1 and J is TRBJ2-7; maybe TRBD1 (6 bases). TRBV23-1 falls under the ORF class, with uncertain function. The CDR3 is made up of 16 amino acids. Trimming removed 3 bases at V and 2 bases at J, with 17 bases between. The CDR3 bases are TGCGCCAGCAGTCACTTGAGGACAGTACTTACCTACGAGCAGTACTTC. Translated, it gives CASSHLRTVLTYEQYF.

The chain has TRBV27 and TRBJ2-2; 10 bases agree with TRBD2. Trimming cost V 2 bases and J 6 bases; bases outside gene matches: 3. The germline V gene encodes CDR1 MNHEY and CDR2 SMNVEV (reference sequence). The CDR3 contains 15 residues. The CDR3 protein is CASSLRAGGAGELFF. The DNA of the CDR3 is TGTGCCAGCAGTTTAAGAGCGGGAGGGGCCGGGGAGCTGTTTTTT.

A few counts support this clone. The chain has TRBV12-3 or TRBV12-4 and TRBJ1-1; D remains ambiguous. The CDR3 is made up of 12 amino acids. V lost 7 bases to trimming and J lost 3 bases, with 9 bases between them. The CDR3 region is CASTSGDTEAFF. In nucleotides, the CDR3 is TGTGCCAGCACCTCGGGAGACACTGAAGCTTTCTTT.

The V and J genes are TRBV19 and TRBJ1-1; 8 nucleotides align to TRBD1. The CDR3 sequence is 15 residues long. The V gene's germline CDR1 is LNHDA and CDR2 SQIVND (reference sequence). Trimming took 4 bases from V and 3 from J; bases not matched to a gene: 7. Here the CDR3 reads CASSRGPGQDTEAFF. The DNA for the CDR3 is TGTGCCAGTAGTAGAGGACCGGGACAGGACACTGAAGCTTTCTTT.

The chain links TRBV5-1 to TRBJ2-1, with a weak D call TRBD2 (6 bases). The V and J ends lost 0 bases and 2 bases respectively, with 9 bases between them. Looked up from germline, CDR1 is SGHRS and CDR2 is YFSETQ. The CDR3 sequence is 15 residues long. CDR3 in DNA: TGCGCCAGCAGCTTGGTGGGAGGCCCCTACAATGAGCAGTTCTTC. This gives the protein CASSLVGGPYNEQFF.

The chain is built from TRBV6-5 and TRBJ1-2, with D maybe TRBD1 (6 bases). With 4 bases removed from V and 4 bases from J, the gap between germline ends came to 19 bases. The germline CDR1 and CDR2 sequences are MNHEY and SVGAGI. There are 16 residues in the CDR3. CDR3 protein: CASSLGRGVQAYGYTF. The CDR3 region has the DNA TGTGCCAGCAGTTTGGGCAGGGGAGTACAGGCCTATGGCTACACCTTC.

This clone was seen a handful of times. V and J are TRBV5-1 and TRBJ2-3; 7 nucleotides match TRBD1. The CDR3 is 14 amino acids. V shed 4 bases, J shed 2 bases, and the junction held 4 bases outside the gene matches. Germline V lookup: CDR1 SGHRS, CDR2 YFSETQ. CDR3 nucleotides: TGCGCCAGCAGCCTGGGACAGTACACAGATACGCAGTATTTT. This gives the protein CASSLGQYTDTQYF.

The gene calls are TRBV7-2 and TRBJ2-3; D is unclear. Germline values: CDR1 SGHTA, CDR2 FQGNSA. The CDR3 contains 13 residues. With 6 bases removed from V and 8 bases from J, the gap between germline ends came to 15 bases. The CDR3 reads CASRPTLSGTQYF. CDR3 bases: TGTGCCAGCAGACCTACCCTGAGTGGTACGCAGTATTTT.

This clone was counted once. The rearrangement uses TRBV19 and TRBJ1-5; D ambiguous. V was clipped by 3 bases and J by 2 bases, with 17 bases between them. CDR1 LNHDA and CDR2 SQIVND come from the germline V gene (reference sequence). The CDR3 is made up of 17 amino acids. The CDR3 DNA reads TGTGCCAGTAGTATGACCCCCCCGGGTTTGGGCAATCAGCCCCAGCATTTT. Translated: CASSMTPPGLGNQPQHF.